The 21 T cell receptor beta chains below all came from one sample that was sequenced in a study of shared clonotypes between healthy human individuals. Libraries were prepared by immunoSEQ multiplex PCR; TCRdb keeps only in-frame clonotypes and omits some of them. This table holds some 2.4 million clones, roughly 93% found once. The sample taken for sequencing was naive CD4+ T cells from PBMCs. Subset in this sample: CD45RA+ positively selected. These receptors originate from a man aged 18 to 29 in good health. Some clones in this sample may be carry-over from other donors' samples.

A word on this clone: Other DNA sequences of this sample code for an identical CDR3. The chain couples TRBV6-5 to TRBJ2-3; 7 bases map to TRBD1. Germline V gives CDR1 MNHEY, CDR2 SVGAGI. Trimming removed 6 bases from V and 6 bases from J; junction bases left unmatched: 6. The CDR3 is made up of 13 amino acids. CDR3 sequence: CASRQTGTDTQYF. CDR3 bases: TGTGCCAGCAGGCAGACAGGGACCGATACGCAGTATTTT.

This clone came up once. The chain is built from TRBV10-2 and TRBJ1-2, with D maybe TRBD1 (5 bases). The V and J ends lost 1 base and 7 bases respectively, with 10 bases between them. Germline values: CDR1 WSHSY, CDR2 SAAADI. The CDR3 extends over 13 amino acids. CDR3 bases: TGCGCCAGCAGTGAGTTTAGGGGAGGTGGCTACACCTTC. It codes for CASSEFRGGGYTF.

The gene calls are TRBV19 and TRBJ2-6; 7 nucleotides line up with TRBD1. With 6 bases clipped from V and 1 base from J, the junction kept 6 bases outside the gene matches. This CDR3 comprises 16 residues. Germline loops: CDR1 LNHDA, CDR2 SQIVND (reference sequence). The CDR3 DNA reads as TGTGCCAGTAGGGGACAGATAGAGTCTGGGGCCAACGTCCTGACTTTC. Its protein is CASRGQIESGANVLTF.

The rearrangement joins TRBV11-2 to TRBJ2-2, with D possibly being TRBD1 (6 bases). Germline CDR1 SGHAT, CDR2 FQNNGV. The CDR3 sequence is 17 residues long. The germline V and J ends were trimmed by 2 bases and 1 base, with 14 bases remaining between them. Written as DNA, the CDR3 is TGTGCCAGCAGCTTATCTGGGCAGGGGTGGAACACCGGGGAGCTGTTTTTT. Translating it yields CASSLSGQGWNTGELFF.

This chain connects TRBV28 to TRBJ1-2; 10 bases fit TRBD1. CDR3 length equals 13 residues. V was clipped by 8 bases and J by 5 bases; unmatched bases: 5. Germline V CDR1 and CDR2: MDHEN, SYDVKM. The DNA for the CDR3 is TGTGCCAGCGGGCAGGGACAGGGGTATGGCTACACCTTC. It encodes CASGQGQGYGYTF.

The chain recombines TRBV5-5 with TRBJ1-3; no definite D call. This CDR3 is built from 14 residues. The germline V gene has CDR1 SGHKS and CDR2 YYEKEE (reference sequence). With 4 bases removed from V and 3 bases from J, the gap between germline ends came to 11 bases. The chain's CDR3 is CASSIEAFGNTIYF. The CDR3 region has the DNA TGTGCCAGCAGCATTGAGGCCTTTGGAAACACCATATATTTT.

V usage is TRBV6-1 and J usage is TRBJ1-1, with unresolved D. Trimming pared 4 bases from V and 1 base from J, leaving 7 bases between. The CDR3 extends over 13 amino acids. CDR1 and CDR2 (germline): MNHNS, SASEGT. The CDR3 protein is CASSVFRNTEAFF. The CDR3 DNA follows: TGTGCCAGCAGTGTTTTCAGGAACACTGAAGCTTTCTTT.

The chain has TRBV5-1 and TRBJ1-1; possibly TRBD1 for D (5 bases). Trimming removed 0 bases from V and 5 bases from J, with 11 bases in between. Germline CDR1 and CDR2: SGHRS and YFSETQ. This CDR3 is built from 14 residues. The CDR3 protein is CASSLVGVQTEAFF. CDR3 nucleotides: TGCGCCAGCAGCTTGGTAGGGGTTCAGACTGAAGCTTTCTTT.

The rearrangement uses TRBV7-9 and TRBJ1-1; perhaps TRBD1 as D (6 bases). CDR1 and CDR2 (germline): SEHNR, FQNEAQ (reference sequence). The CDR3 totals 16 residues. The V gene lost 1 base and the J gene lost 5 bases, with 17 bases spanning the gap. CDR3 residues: CASSLGHQGWNTEAFF. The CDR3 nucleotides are TGTGCCAGCAGCTTAGGGCATCAGGGGTGGAATACTGAAGCTTTCTTT.

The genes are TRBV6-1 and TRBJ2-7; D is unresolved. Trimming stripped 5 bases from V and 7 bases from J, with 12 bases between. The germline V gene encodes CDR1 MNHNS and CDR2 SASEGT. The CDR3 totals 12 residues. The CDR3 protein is CASSPLRREQYF. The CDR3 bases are TGTGCCAGCAGTCCCCTTCGTCGAGAGCAGTACTTC.

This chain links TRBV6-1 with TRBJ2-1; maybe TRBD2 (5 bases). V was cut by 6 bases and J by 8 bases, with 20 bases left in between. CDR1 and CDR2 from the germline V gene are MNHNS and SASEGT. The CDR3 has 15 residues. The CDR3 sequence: CASSLSGPIGDEQFF. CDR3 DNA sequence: TGTGCCAGCAGCTTAAGCGGCCCCATCGGGGATGAGCAGTTCTTC.

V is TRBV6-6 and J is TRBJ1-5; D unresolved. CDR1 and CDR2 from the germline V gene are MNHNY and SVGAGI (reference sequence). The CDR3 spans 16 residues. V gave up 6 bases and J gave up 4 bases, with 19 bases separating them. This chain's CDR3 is CASSPLMQKFNQPQHF. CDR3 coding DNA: TGTGCCAGCAGCCCTCTAATGCAGAAGTTTAATCAGCCCCAGCATTTT.

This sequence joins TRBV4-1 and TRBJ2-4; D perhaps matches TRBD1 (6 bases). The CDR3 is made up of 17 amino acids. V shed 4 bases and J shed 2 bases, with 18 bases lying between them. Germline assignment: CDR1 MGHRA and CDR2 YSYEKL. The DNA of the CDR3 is TGCGCCAGCAGCCCCCTGGGGGCGGAACGGTCCAAAAACATTCAGTACTTC. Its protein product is CASSPLGAERSKNIQYF.

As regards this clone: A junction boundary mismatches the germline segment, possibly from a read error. CDR3 sequence (DNA): TGTGCCAGCAGTTCTGTCACAGGGTTCAACGGCTTC. This gives the protein CASSSVTGFNGF. This sequence joins TRBV28 and TRBJ1-2, with D possibly TRBD1 on 6 matching bases. CDR1 and CDR2 (germline): MDHEN, SYDVKM. The CDR3 runs to 12 residues.

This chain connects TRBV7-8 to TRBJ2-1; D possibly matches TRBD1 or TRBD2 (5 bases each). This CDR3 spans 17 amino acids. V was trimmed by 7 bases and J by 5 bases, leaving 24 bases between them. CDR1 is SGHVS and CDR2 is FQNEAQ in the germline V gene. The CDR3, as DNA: TGTGCCAGCAACCGAAGAGTCCGGGACGGGTTGAACAATGAGCAGTTCTTC. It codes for CASNRRVRDGLNNEQFF.

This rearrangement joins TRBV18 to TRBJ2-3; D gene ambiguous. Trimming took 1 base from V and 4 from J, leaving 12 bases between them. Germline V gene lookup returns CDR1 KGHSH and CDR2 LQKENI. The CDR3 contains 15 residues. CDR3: CASSPQSTGADTQYF. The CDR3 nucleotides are TGTGCCAGCTCACCACAGAGCACTGGCGCAGATACGCAGTATTTT.

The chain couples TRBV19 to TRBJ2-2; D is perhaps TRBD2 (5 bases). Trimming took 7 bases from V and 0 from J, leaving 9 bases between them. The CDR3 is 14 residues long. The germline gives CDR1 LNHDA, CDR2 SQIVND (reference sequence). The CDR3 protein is CASKAAANTGELFF. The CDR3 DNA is TGTGCCAGTAAAGCGGCGGCGAACACCGGGGAGCTGTTTTTT.

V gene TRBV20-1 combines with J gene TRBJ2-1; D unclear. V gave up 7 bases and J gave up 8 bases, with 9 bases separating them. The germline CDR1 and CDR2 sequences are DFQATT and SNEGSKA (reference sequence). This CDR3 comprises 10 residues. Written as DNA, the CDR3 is TGCAGTGGGAAGGCGGATGAGCAGTTCTTC. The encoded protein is CSGKADEQFF.

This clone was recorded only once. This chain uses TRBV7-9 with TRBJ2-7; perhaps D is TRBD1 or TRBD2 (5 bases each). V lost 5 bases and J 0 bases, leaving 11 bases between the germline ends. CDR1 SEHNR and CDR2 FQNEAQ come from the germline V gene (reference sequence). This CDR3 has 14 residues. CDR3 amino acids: CASSPGTLSYEQYF. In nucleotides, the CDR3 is TGTGCCAGCAGCCCCGGGACGCTCTCCTACGAGCAGTACTTC. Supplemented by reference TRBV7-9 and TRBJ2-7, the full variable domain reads DTGVSQNPRHKITKRGQNVTFRCDPISEHNRLYWYRQTLGQGPEFLTYFQNEAQLEKSRLLSDRFSAERPKGSFSTLEIQRTEQGDSAMYLCASSPGTLSYEQYFGPGTRLTVT.

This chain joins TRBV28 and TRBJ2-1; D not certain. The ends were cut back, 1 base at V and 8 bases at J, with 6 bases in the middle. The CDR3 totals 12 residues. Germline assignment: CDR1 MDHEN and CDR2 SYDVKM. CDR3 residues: CASSLYRDEQFF. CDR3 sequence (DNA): TGTGCCAGCAGTTTATATCGGGATGAGCAGTTCTTC.

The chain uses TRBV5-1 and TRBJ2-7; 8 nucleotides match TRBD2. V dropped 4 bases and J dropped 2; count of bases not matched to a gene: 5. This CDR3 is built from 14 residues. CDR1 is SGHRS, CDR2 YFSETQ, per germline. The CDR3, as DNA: TGCGCCAGCAGCCTGACTAGCGCAACCTACGAGCAGTACTTC. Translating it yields CASSLTSATYEQYF.